The present T cell receptor (beta chain) was sequenced within a study of T cells in Graves' hyperthyroidism and ophthalmopathy. This clonotype was counted many times. Its antigen is currently unknown. This CDR3 has 15 residues. The V and J ends lost 4 bases and 2 bases respectively, with 15 bases between them. Germline V CDR1 and CDR2: SGHVS, FNYEAQ. Used for diagnoses were clinical symptoms, serum thyroxine and TRAb, thyroid ultrasound and orbital computed tomography. The study's findings and limits: Ophthalmopathy onset followed model prediction by a median approximately six months.

Amplification targeted TCR beta CDR3 regions from RNA transcripts. Researchers ran a first-round RT-PCR on the TCR CDR3 using the HTBI primer set. TCRdb independently ran MiXCR on the multiplex PCR reads; one entry per CDR3 protein. The sample holds under 350,000 distinct CDR3 sequences, 13% seen once. Sequenced material: blood. The clonotype originates from a woman between 25 and 40 years old with Graves' hyperthyroidism that later progressed to Graves' ophthalmopathy. This sequence joins TRBV7-6 and TRBJ2-7, with D unclear. CDR3 sequence reads: CASSSRRADAYEQYF. The CDR3 nucleotides are TGTGCCAGCAGCTCCCGCCGGGCCGACGCCTACGAGCAGTACTTC.